Listed here are 30 T cell receptor beta chains from one sample, sequenced in a study of identifying expanded T cells in peripheral blood. The protocol was immunoSEQ multiplex PCR, while the TCRdb copy is restricted to in-frame clones and leaves out a portion. The table shows about 110,000 clones, with about 87% occurring only once. The specimen sequenced was blood. Receptors originate from a person aged 18 to 75 in good health.

The J gene is TRBJ1-5, the V gene TRBV9, with 10 bases fitting TRBD1. The junction had 2 bases not matched to a gene; V was cut back by 3 bases and J by 5 bases. The germline gives CDR1 SGDLS, CDR2 YYNGEE. There are 14 residues in the CDR3. The CDR3 DNA follows: TGTGCCAGCAGCGCGACAGGGGGCGATCAGCCCCAGCATTTT. This gives the protein CASSATGGDQPQHF.

This clone was observed a handful of times. The chain joins TRBV21-1 to TRBJ1-5; the listed D gene, TRBD1, was not tested against the DNA. TRBV21-1 is described as a pseudogene. The CDR3 is made up of 14 amino acids. The CDR3 loop reads CASSRDRDVQPQHF. CDR3 DNA: TGTGCCAGCAGCAGGGACAGGGATGTACAGCCCCAGCATTTT.

This clone came up once. The chain couples TRBV19 to TRBJ2-2, with D unclear. The V gene's germline CDR1 is LNHDA and CDR2 SQIVND (reference sequence). Trimming stripped 3 bases from V and 4 bases from J, with 12 bases between. The CDR3 spans 15 residues. For the CDR3, the DNA is TGTGCCAGTAGTATGTCCCAGGCTGGCACCGGGGAGCTGTTTTTT. As protein: CASSMSQAGTGELFF.

The V gene is TRBV7-2, the J gene TRBJ2-3; TRBD2 aligns across 14 bases. Per germline, CDR1 SGHTA and CDR2 FQGNSA. The CDR3 loop spans 14 amino acids. V shed 7 bases and J 7 bases; nucleotides not matched to a gene: 4. CDR3 nucleotide sequence: TGTGCCAGCACGACTAGCGGGGGGGCAAATACGCAGTATTTT. Amino acid sequence: CASTTSGGANTQYF.

The V and J genes are TRBV6-5 and TRBJ2-6; D may be TRBD1 (6 bases). The CDR3 runs to 15 residues. V dropped 5 bases and J dropped 2 bases, with 10 bases sitting between them. The germline gives CDR1 MNHEY, CDR2 SVGAGI. The CDR3 loop reads CASSQQGAGANVLTF. DNA for the CDR3: TGTGCCAGCAGTCAACAGGGCGCTGGGGCCAACGTCCTGACTTTC.

The chain uses TRBV30 and TRBJ1-2; 7 nucleotides line up with TRBD1. With V trimmed by 3 bases and J by 6 bases, 10 bases remained unmatched. The CDR3 is made up of 14 amino acids. The germline V gene has CDR1 GTSNPN and CDR2 SVGIG (reference sequence). CDR3 protein: CAWRKTGVVHGYTF. The CDR3 DNA follows: TGTGCCTGGAGGAAAACAGGGGTAGTTCATGGCTACACCTTC.

The chain recombines TRBV27 with TRBJ2-1; TRBD1 agrees at 7 bases. Trimming cost V 5 bases and J 6 bases; bases outside gene matches: 16. The CDR3 covers 17 residues. Germline loops: CDR1 MNHEY, CDR2 SMNVEV (reference sequence). CDR3: CASSPLRSGAGGNEQFF. The CDR3 nucleotides read TGTGCCAGCAGTCCCCTGAGGAGTGGGGCAGGGGGCAATGAGCAGTTCTTC.

J is TRBJ2-7 and V is TRBV11-3; 8 bases match TRBD2. The germline CDR1 and CDR2 sequences are SGHNT and YENEEA. The CDR3 consists of 15 residues. V was pared by 1 base and J by 1 base, with 3 bases of the junction left unmatched. Here the CDR3 reads CASSLAGGPSYEQYF. Here the CDR3 DNA reads TGTGCCAGCAGCTTAGCGGGAGGGCCTTCCTACGAGCAGTACTTC.

V gene TRBV7-9 combines with J gene TRBJ2-2, with TRBD1 as a possible D gene (6 bases). The CDR3 has 14 residues. V was clipped by 1 base and J by 6 bases, with 9 bases between them. CDR1 and CDR2 from the germline V gene are SEHNR and FQNEAQ (reference sequence). The CDR3 DNA reads as TGTGCCAGCAGCTTAGTGGGGGCCTCCGGGGAGCTGTTTTTT. Residues: CASSLVGASGELFF.

CDR3 amino acids: CASSSTTGSFYEQYF. CDR3 in DNA: TGTGCCAGCAGCTCCACCACGGGATCTTTCTACGAGCAGTACTTC. The rearrangement uses TRBV7-9 and TRBJ2-7; D perhaps matches TRBD2 (5 bases). Trimming took 4 bases from V and 3 from J, leaving 16 bases between them. CDR3 length: 15 amino acids. Germline lookup yields CDR1 SEHNR and CDR2 FQNEAQ (reference sequence).

This chain links TRBV30 with TRBJ2-7; D is possibly TRBD1 or TRBD2 (5 bases each). The V gene's germline CDR1 is GTSNPN and CDR2 SVGIG (reference sequence). The CDR3 contains 13 residues. V dropped 3 bases and J dropped 5 bases, with 14 bases sitting between them. CDR3 in DNA: TGTGCCTGGAGAGGGACGGGCCCCCACGAGCAGTACTTC. This translates into CAWRGTGPHEQYF.

The chain carries TRBV7-2 and TRBJ1-1; D gene uncertain. V dropped 2 bases and J dropped 8 bases, with 9 bases sitting between them. Per germline, CDR1 SGHTA and CDR2 FQGNSA. The CDR3 has 12 amino acids. As DNA, the CDR3 is TGTGCCAGCAGCTTAAAGGTGAGGGAAGCTTTCTTT. It translates to CASSLKVREAFF.

The chain has TRBV2 and TRBJ2-3; 10 bases fit TRBD1. Germline CDR1 is SNHLY and CDR2 is FYNNEI. This CDR3 is 14 amino acids long. V shed 8 bases and J 4 bases; nucleotides not matched to a gene: 6. This CDR3 reads CASFRQGASDTQYF. The CDR3 DNA follows: TGTGCCAGCTTTAGACAGGGGGCCTCAGATACGCAGTATTTT.

This sequence joins TRBV11-3 and TRBJ2-3; D is perhaps TRBD1 (8 bases). CDR1 is SGHNT, CDR2 YENEEA, per germline. The CDR3 runs to 14 residues. Trimming took off 5 bases at V and 7 bases at J, with 16 bases between the two ends. CDR3 sequence reads: CASSQGAGAYTQYF. The CDR3 DNA sequence: TGTGCCAGCAGCCAGGGGGCGGGGGCCTATACGCAGTATTTT. Full variable domain (outside the CDR3, taken from reference TRBV11-3 and TRBJ2-3): EAGVVQSPRYKIIEKKQPVAFWCNPISGHNTLYWYLQNLGQGPELLIRYENEEAVDDSQLPKDRFSAERLKGVDSTLKIQPAELGDSAVYLCASSQGAGAYTQYFGPGTRLTVL.

This chain links TRBV6-1 with TRBJ2-3, with 11 bases matching TRBD2. In germline, CDR1 is MNHNS, CDR2 SASEGT. V trimming: 8 bases; J trimming: 6 bases; junction bases outside the gene matches: 7. This CDR3 has 14 amino acids. The CDR3: CASGGSGRGDTQYF. In nucleotides, the CDR3 is TGTGCCAGCGGGGGTAGCGGGAGGGGGGATACGCAGTATTTT.

The chain combines TRBV28 with TRBJ2-7, with 10 positions matching TRBD1. Losses at the gene ends were 4 bases for V and 5 bases for J; bases not matched to a gene: 5. The CDR3 runs 14 residues. CDR1 is MDHEN, CDR2 SYDVKM, per germline. The CDR3 DNA sequence: TGTGCCAGCAGTTGGACAGGGGGTACGGACGAGCAGTACTTC. Its protein product is CASSWTGGTDEQYF.

The chain combines TRBV10-3 with TRBJ2-7, with a weak D call TRBD2 (5 bases). This CDR3 has 12 residues. Trimming took off 6 bases at V and 2 bases at J, with 8 bases between the two ends. Germline V gene data show CDR1 as ENHRY and CDR2 as SYGVKD. CDR3 region: CAIRRETYEQYF. CDR3 bases: TGTGCCATCAGGAGGGAGACCTACGAGCAGTACTTC.

The chain links TRBV11-2 to TRBJ2-1; 13 bases line up with TRBD2. The CDR3 runs 17 residues. With V trimmed by 6 bases and J by 6 bases, 11 bases remained unmatched. Germline values: CDR1 SGHAT, CDR2 FQNNGV. DNA of the CDR3: TGTGCCAGCAGTTATCCGGGACTAGCGGGGTCCGGCAATGAGCAGTTCTTC. Its protein product is CASSYPGLAGSGNEQFF.

This chain links TRBV2 with TRBJ2-2; a possible D gene is TRBD2 (6 bases). The CDR3 extends over 14 amino acids. Trimming removed 6 bases at V and 4 bases at J, with 12 bases between. The germline V gene has CDR1 SNHLY and CDR2 FYNNEI. The CDR3 loop is CASSQRTTTGELFF. As DNA, the CDR3 is TGTGCCAGCAGCCAGAGGACTACCACCGGGGAGCTGTTTTTT.

The genes are TRBV7-2 and TRBJ1-1; D remains ambiguous. V shed 5 bases and J shed 0 bases, with 13 bases lying between them. Germline CDR1 reads SGHTA; CDR2 reads FQGNSA. The CDR3 length is 15 residues. The CDR3: CASSLRGSMNTEAFF. The CDR3 DNA is TGTGCCAGCAGCCTCCGGGGATCCATGAACACTGAAGCTTTCTTT.

The chain uses TRBV5-4 and TRBJ2-7; D is undetermined. The germline CDR1 and CDR2 sequences are SGHNT and YYREEE (reference sequence). The CDR3 sequence is 15 residues long. The V end lost 1 base, the J end lost 2 bases, and 13 bases lay between the germline ends. CDR3 in amino acids: CASSLLGGPAYEQYF. In nucleotides, the CDR3 is TGTGCCAGCAGCTTGTTAGGCGGCCCCGCCTACGAGCAGTACTTC.

The rearrangement joins TRBV5-8 to TRBJ2-1, with D possibly being TRBD1 (6 bases). The germline gives CDR1 SGHTS, CDR2 YDEGEE. The CDR3 is made up of 17 amino acids. Trimming removed 3 bases from V and 4 bases from J, with 20 bases in between. The DNA of the CDR3 is TGTGCCAGCAGCTCGGACAGTAGGGTAAAACCTTACAATGAGCAGTTCTTC. Protein sequence: CASSSDSRVKPYNEQFF.

The chain couples TRBV6-1 to TRBJ2-5, with 8 bases that match TRBD2. The germline V gene encodes CDR1 MNHNS and CDR2 SASEGT. The CDR3 contains 14 residues. V lost 6 bases, J lost 4 bases, and 7 bases stayed unmatched. The CDR3 sequence: CASRSGLVPETQYF. CDR3 DNA: TGTGCCAGCAGATCGGGACTAGTGCCAGAGACCCAGTACTTC.

This sequence joins TRBV5-1 and TRBJ2-5; D possibly uses TRBD1 or TRBD2 (5 bases each). V dropped 0 bases and J dropped 5 bases, with 11 bases sitting between them. Germline V gene lookup returns CDR1 SGHRS and CDR2 YFSETQ. This CDR3 region has 14 residues. The CDR3 DNA reads as TGCGCCAGCAGCTTGGGGGGGTATCGGGAGACCCAGTACTTC. This sequence encodes CASSLGGYRETQYF.

J is TRBJ2-3 and V is TRBV11-1; TRBD2 aligns across 14 bases. V trimming: 5 bases; J trimming: 3 bases; junction bases outside the gene matches: 7. This CDR3 comprises 17 residues. Germline CDR1 SGHAT, CDR2 FQDESV (reference sequence). The CDR3 spells CASSLRLAGGLTDTQYF. The CDR3 coding sequence is TGTGCCAGCAGCCTCAGACTAGCGGGAGGGCTGACAGATACGCAGTATTTT.

The rearrangement joins TRBV19 to TRBJ2-5, with 8 nucleotides matching TRBD1. V was clipped by 6 bases and J by 5 bases; unmatched bases: 14. This CDR3 comprises 16 residues. Germline V gives CDR1 LNHDA, CDR2 SQIVND (reference sequence). CDR3 protein: CASSTHTGTGQETQYF. CDR3 nucleotides: TGTGCCAGTAGCACTCACACCGGGACAGGCCAGGAGACCCAGTACTTC. The full variable domain, in which reference TRBV19 and TRBJ2-5 provide the parts outside the CDR3, is DGGITQSPKYLFRKEGQNVTLSCEQNLNHDAMYWYRQDPGQGLRLIYYSQIVNDFQKGDIAEGYSVSREKKESFPLTVTSAQKNPTAFYLCASSTHTGTGQETQYFGPGTRLLVL.

V usage is TRBV7-9 and J usage is TRBJ2-6; the match to TRBD2 covers 8 bases. Trimming at V came to 4 bases and at J to 1 base, leaving 9 bases not matched to a gene. Per germline, CDR1 SEHNR and CDR2 FQNEAQ (reference sequence). The CDR3 sequence is 18 residues long. The CDR3 loop is CASSWSGRGGSGANVLTF. In DNA, the CDR3 is TGTGCCAGCAGCTGGAGCGGGAGAGGTGGGTCTGGGGCCAACGTCCTGACTTTC. Combining the CDR3 with reference TRBV7-9 and TRBJ2-6 gives the whole variable domain DTGVSQNPRHKITKRGQNVTFRCDPISEHNRLYWYRQTLGQGPEFLTYFQNEAQLEKSRLLSDRFSAERPKGSFSTLEIQRTEQGDSAMYLCASSWSGRGGSGANVLTFGAGSRLTVL.

This clone was observed a single time. The rearrangement uses TRBV9 and TRBJ2-2; D is ambiguous. The V gene's germline CDR1 is SGDLS and CDR2 YYNGEE. V lost 0 bases and J 4 bases, leaving 10 bases between the germline ends. This CDR3 contains 15 residues. CDR3 sequence: CASSVEGFPTGELFF. The CDR3 region has the DNA TGTGCCAGCAGCGTAGAAGGCTTCCCCACCGGGGAGCTGTTTTTT.

The V gene is TRBV10-3, the J gene TRBJ2-1, with 10 bases fitting TRBD1. This CDR3 comprises 14 residues. With V trimmed by 6 bases and J by 9 bases, 8 bases remained unmatched. Germline V gene sequence: CDR1 ENHRY, CDR2 SYGVKD. The DNA of the CDR3 is TGTGCCATCAGCACCGGGACAGGGGATACTGAGCAGTTCTTC. It translates to CAISTGTGDTEQFF.

The rearrangement links TRBV27 to TRBJ2-5; 8 bases map to TRBD2. Germline V lookup: CDR1 MNHEY, CDR2 SMNVEV (reference sequence). The CDR3 spans 17 residues. After removal of 0 bases from V and 2 bases from J, the junction contained 8 bases not matched to a gene. The CDR3 region has the DNA TGTGCCAGCAGTTTATCCCGCGGGGGGCTAACGCAAGAGACCCAGTACTTC. Translation: CASSLSRGGLTQETQYF.